These T cell receptor beta chains were read from a single sample in a study of technical replicates of blood from a few donors. The method was immunoSEQ multiplex PCR; TCRdb's version includes in-frame clones alone and lacks a portion of them. The sample records about 97,000 clones, about 94% being singletons. The specimen sequenced was T cells isolated from PBMCs. These receptors were obtained from a human donor in good health. CDR3s include the opening cysteine and the closing phenylalanine or tryptophan. Each record gives: clone size, J gene, D gene, V gene, CDR3 protein, CDR3 DNA. D genes are given only for firm matches. Part of the rows lack a size; the others show once, few, many or a class for expanded clones.

size: NA; J: TRBJ2-3; D: TRBD2; V: TRBV10-1; CDR3: CASSVDGRAGDTQYF; DNA: TGCGCCAGCAGTGTCGACGGGAGGGCCGGGGATACGCAGTATTTT
size: NA; J: TRBJ2-3; D: NA; V: TRBV6-5; CDR3: CASSYGASTDTQYF; DNA: TGTGCCAGCAGTTATGGAGCGTCGACAGATACGCAGTATTTT
size: NA; J: TRBJ2-3; D: TRBD2; V: TRBV28; CDR3: CASSTWTSGRWGPDTQYF; DNA: TGTGCCAGCAGTACATGGACTAGCGGGAGGTGGGGGCCAGATACGCAGTATTTT
size: NA; J: TRBJ2-7; D: NA; V: TRBV7-9; CDR3: CASRSRGSEQYF; DNA: TGTGCCAGCAGATCAAGGGGTAGCGAGCAGTACTTC
size: NA; J: TRBJ1-2; D: TRBD1; V: TRBV30; CDR3: CAWSVRTQGALPYTF; DNA: TGTGCCTGGAGTGTACGGACACAGGGGGCGCTACCTTACACCTTC
size: NA; J: TRBJ1-1; D: TRBD1; V: TRBV27; CDR3: CASSQRDRDTEAFF; DNA: TGTGCCAGCAGCCAGAGGGACAGGGACACTGAAGCTTTCTTT
size: once; J: TRBJ2-3; D: TRBD2; V: TRBV25-1; CDR3: CASGRAITDTQYF; DNA: TGTGCCAGCGGGAGGGCCATAACAGATACGCAGTATTTT
size: NA; J: TRBJ2-3; D: TRBD1; V: TRBV14; CDR3: CASSRGQGEMDTQYF; DNA: TGTGCCAGCAGCCGGGGACAGGGCGAGATGGATACGCAGTATTTT
size: NA; J: TRBJ2-1; D: TRBD2; V: TRBV4-2; CDR3: CASSQEGLAGAFIVDEQFF; DNA: TGTGCCAGCAGCCAGGAGGGACTAGCGGGAGCTTTTATCGTCGATGAGCAGTTCTTC
size: NA; J: TRBJ2-2; D: NA; V: TRBV7-2; CDR3: CASSLGVRYYTGELFF; DNA: TGTGCCAGCAGCTTAGGTGTTCGTTATTACACCGGGGAGCTGTTTTTT
size: NA; J: TRBJ1-4; D: NA; V: TRBV2; CDR3: CASSVAGLDEKLFF; DNA: TGTGCCAGCAGTGTTGCGGGTTTGGATGAAAAACTGTTTTTT
size: NA; J: TRBJ1-1; D: NA; V: TRBV7-9; CDR3: CASSERTADEAFF; DNA: TGTGCCAGCAGTGAGAGGACAGCGGATGAAGCTTTCTTT
size: NA; J: TRBJ2-1; D: NA; V: TRBV9; CDR3: CASNTAGTLSYNEQFF; DNA: TGTGCCAGCAACACAGCCGGGACTCTTTCCTACAATGAGCAGTTCTTC
size: once; J: TRBJ1-3; D: NA; V: TRBV28; CDR3: CASSLPQDSGNTIYF; DNA: TGTGCCAGCAGTTTACCCCAGGACTCTGGAAACACCATATATTTT
size: NA; J: TRBJ2-7; D: TRBD1; V: TRBV6-5; CDR3: CASIGGDSYEQYF; DNA: TGTGCCAGCATAGGGGGCGACTCCTACGAGCAGTACTTC
size: once; J: TRBJ2-5; D: NA; V: TRBV7-6; CDR3: CASSREVQGTQYF; DNA: TGTGCCAGCAGCCGAGAGGTGCAGGGGACCCAGTACTTC
size: NA; J: TRBJ1-2; D: NA; V: TRBV15; CDR3: CATSRATGYGYTF; DNA: TGTGCCACCAGCAGAGCCACCGGCTATGGCTACACCTTC
size: NA; J: TRBJ2-2; D: NA; V: TRBV9; CDR3: CASSVGSSAGELFF; DNA: TGTGCCAGCAGCGTCGGTTCTTCGGCCGGGGAGCTGTTTTTT
size: NA; J: TRBJ2-7; D: NA; V: TRBV28; CDR3: CASSFTGGRTYEQYF; DNA: TGTGCCAGCAGTTTTACAGGTGGGAGGACTTACGAGCAGTACTTC
size: NA; J: TRBJ1-2; D: TRBD1; V: TRBV27; CDR3: CASSPDREYGYTF; DNA: TGTGCCAGCAGTCCGGACAGGGAGTATGGCTACACCTTC
size: once; J: TRBJ2-7; D: NA; V: TRBV19; CDR3: CASSIHINYEQYF; DNA: TGTGCCAGTAGTATTCACATTAACTACGAGCAGTACTTC
size: NA; J: TRBJ2-7; D: NA; V: TRBV15; CDR3: CATSSPHSEQYF; DNA: TGTGCCACCAGCAGCCCTCACTCTGAGCAGTACTTC
size: NA; J: TRBJ2-1; D: TRBD2; V: TRBV7-9; CDR3: CASSLTGTMGSEQFF; DNA: TGTGCCAGCAGCCTGACCGGGACTATGGGTAGTGAGCAGTTCTTC
size: once; J: TRBJ2-3; D: TRBD2; V: TRBV6-1; CDR3: CASSDGSLAGSTDTQYF; DNA: TGTGCCAGCAGTGACGGTTCGCTAGCGGGGAGCACAGATACGCAGTATTTT
size: NA; J: TRBJ2-1; D: TRBD2; V: TRBV30; CDR3: CAWRAGVGNEQFF; DNA: TGTGCCTGGAGAGCGGGAGTTGGCAATGAGCAGTTCTTC
size: NA; J: TRBJ1-5; D: NA; V: TRBV30; CDR3: CAWSQRRGNTYYSNQPQHF; DNA: TGTGCCTGGTCTCAACGCAGGGGCAATACCTACTATAGCAATCAGCCCCAGCATTTT
size: NA; J: TRBJ2-2; D: NA; V: TRBV30; CDR3: CARTPGVGGELFF; DNA: TGTGCCCGGACCCCCGGGGTGGGCGGGGAGCTGTTTTTT
size: NA; J: TRBJ2-5; D: TRBD2; V: TRBV7-6; CDR3: CASSSREGAETQYF; DNA: TGTGCCAGCAGCTCGAGGGAGGGAGCAGAGACCCAGTACTTC
size: NA; J: TRBJ2-6; D: TRBD2; V: TRBV6-1; CDR3: CASSEAPSGRLSSGANVLTF; DNA: TGTGCCAGCAGTGAAGCACCTAGCGGGAGGCTAAGCTCTGGGGCCAACGTCCTGACTTTC
size: once; J: TRBJ2-2; D: NA; V: TRBV19; CDR3: CASRGRRRGNTGELFF; DNA: TGTGCCAGTAGGGGAAGGCGGAGGGGAAACACCGGGGAGCTGTTTTTT
size: NA; J: TRBJ1-5; D: NA; V: TRBV19; CDR3: CASLIGEGNQPQHF; DNA: TGTGCCAGTTTAATAGGGGAAGGCAATCAGCCCCAGCATTTT
size: once; J: TRBJ2-5; D: TRBD2; V: TRBV28; CDR3: CASRNFLRAGPQEAQYF; DNA: TGTGCCAGCCGCAATTTTCTTAGAGCGGGACCTCAAGAGGCCCAGTACTTC
size: NA; J: TRBJ2-7; D: TRBD2; V: TRBV5-1; CDR3: CASSWTSGSLYEQYF; DNA: TGCGCCAGCAGCTGGACTAGCGGGAGTCTCTACGAGCAGTACTTC
size: NA; J: TRBJ2-3; D: TRBD2; V: TRBV11-3; CDR3: CASAPGLLSTDTQYF; DNA: TGTGCCAGTGCACCGGGACTACTAAGCACAGATACGCAGTATTTT
size: NA; J: TRBJ2-2; D: TRBD1; V: TRBV5-1; CDR3: CASSLDRDTGELFF; DNA: TGCGCCAGCAGCCTTGACAGGGACACCGGGGAGCTGTTTTTT
size: NA; J: TRBJ2-2; D: TRBD2; V: TRBV19; CDR3: CATSRAGANTGELFF; DNA: TGTGCCACCTCCCGGGCGGGAGCGAACACCGGGGAGCTGTTTTTT
size: NA; J: TRBJ2-7; D: TRBD2; V: TRBV28; CDR3: CASARTSGYYEQYF; DNA: TGTGCCAGCGCACGGACTAGCGGTTACTACGAGCAGTACTTC
size: NA; J: TRBJ2-1; D: TRBD2; V: TRBV27; CDR3: CASSLLGLAGAGPYNEQFF; DNA: TGTGCCAGCAGTTTACTCGGACTAGCGGGAGCGGGTCCCTACAATGAGCAGTTCTTC
size: NA; J: TRBJ2-7; D: TRBD2; V: TRBV5-1; CDR3: CASSLAGVHEQYF; DNA: TGTGCCAGCAGCTTGGCGGGAGTACACGAGCAGTACTTC
size: NA; J: TRBJ1-1; D: TRBD1; V: TRBV25-1; CDR3: CASSVKTGRTFF; DNA: TGTGCCAGCAGCGTAAAGACAGGGAGGACTTTCTTT
size: NA; J: TRBJ1-2; D: NA; V: TRBV27; CDR3: CASSLYQGFYGYTF; DNA: TGTGCCAGCAGTTTATATCAGGGGTTCTATGGCTACACCTTC
size: NA; J: TRBJ1-5; D: TRBD1; V: TRBV30; CDR3: CAWGTGGAGQPQHF; DNA: TGTGCCTGGGGAACAGGGGGCGCAGGACAGCCCCAGCATTTT
size: NA; J: TRBJ1-1; D: NA; V: TRBV28; CDR3: CASRIKEFWGDTEAFF; DNA: TGTGCCAGCAGAATCAAGGAGTTCTGGGGAGACACTGAAGCTTTCTTT
size: NA; J: TRBJ2-7; D: TRBD2; V: TRBV28; CDR3: CATRPSGGGYEQYF; DNA: TGTGCCACGCGACCCAGCGGGGGCGGCTACGAGCAGTACTTC
size: NA; J: TRBJ2-5; D: NA; V: TRBV4-1; CDR3: CASSQGLQYQETQYF; DNA: TGCGCCAGCAGCCAAGGTCTCCAGTACCAAGAGACCCAGTACTTC
size: NA; J: TRBJ2-7; D: NA; V: TRBV18; CDR3: CASSSTLGVYEQYF; DNA: TGTGCCAGCTCATCGACTTTAGGGGTCTACGAGCAGTACTTC
size: NA; J: TRBJ2-5; D: NA; V: TRBV6-1; CDR3: CASSGTITQYF; DNA: TGTGCCAGCAGTGGGACTATAACCCAGTACTTC
size: once; J: TRBJ1-2; D: NA; V: TRBV5-8; CDR3: CASSSDIDYGYTF; DNA: TGTGCCAGCAGCTCCGACATCGACTATGGCTACACCTTC
size: NA; J: TRBJ2-7; D: TRBD2; V: TRBV6-6; CDR3: CASSYSTGRADEQYF; DNA: TGTGCCAGCAGTTACTCGACCGGGAGGGCAGACGAGCAGTACTTC
size: NA; J: TRBJ2-7; D: TRBD2; V: TRBV28; CDR3: CASSQYTSGRSYEQYF; DNA: TGTGCCAGCAGCCAATATACTAGCGGGAGGTCCTACGAGCAGTACTTC
size: NA; J: TRBJ1-1; D: TRBD1; V: TRBV4-2; CDR3: CASSPGQGQNTEAFF; DNA: TGTGCCAGCAGCCCGGGACAGGGGCAGAACACTGAAGCTTTCTTT
size: NA; J: TRBJ1-3; D: NA; V: TRBV7-9; CDR3: CASSLESSGRDTIYF; DNA: TGTGCCAGCAGCTTAGAGTCGTCGGGCAGGGACACCATATATTTT
size: NA; J: TRBJ2-1; D: TRBD2; V: TRBV7-3; CDR3: CASSLNFLAGGGNEQFF; DNA: TGTGCCAGCAGCTTAAATTTCCTAGCGGGAGGTGGCAATGAGCAGTTCTTC
size: NA; J: TRBJ2-6; D: NA; V: TRBV27; CDR3: CASSPIFGANVLTF; DNA: TGTGCCAGCAGTCCTATCTTCGGGGCCAACGTCCTGACTTTC